This TCR beta chain comes out of a study of T cell clonotyping in hematopoietic cell transplantation. Across the whole study: Cytoreduction preceded collection of pretransplant recipient samples.

Findings of the study overall: Recipient TCR diversity dropped after transplant; expanded clonotypes rose from day 30 to 180. Few recipient clonotypes overlapped donors; over 95% were de novo at given depth.

Produced via immunoSEQ multiplex PCR; TCRdb's table is partial and in-frame only. Found here are tens of thousands of clones, around 86% of them singletons; the top ten hold 5.5% to 7%. Trimming took 4 bases from V and 8 from J; bases not matched to a gene: 9. Germline V gives CDR1 SGHDT, CDR2 YYEEEE. The CDR3 extends over 16 amino acids. Stated time point: recipient sample about 28 days before transplant, after cytoreduction. As concerns this clone: What it binds is not known.

This TCR derives from a man in his fifties or sixties with biphenotypic leukemia. Some clones in this sample may be carry-over from other donors' samples. V usage is TRBV5-6 and J usage is TRBJ2-1, with 13 bases matching TRBD2. This sample comprised peripheral blood mononuclear cells, obtained before stem cell transplant. CDR3 nucleotide sequence: TGTGCCAGCAGCCAGCCGGGACTAGCGGGAAGGGATGAGCAGTTCTTC. It specifies CASSQPGLAGRDEQFF. Full variable domain (remainder filled in from reference TRBV5-6 and TRBJ2-1): DAGVTQSPTHLIKTRGQQVTLRCSPKSGHDTVSWYQQALGQGPQFIFQYYEEEERQRGNFPDRFSGHQFPNYSSELNVNALLLGDSALYLCASSQPGLAGRDEQFFGPGTRLTVL.